This T cell receptor beta chain originates from a study of T-cell memory formation after mild COVID-19 (dated by TCRdb to about 2021). The study in broad terms: TCR sequence clusters from the two donors were found to be largely donor specific. T-cell clones expanding and contracting after mild COVID-19 in a couple of donors were tracked by longitudinal TCRalpha and TCRbeta repertoire sequencing. Two young, previously healthy adult volunteers made up the cohort, one male and one female.

This clonotype appeared a few times. No cognate antigen has been identified for it. The input lacks base qualities; no much larger clone sits a single base away. TCRdb records Illumina NovaSeq 6000 as the sequencer. Using 5'RACE with constant-segment primers, TCRalpha and TCRbeta cDNA libraries were constructed, with sample barcodes and unique molecular identifiers added in the process. Trizol reagent was used to extract RNA from every sample. The libraries were amplified in two PCR steps, and the second step added a second sample barcode and Illumina TruSeq adapters. Libraries were sequenced on an Illumina NovaSeq with 2 x 150 bp paired-end reads. The original methods were these. With migec v1.2.7, reads were demultiplexed and then collapsed into UMI-guided consensus sequences. With mixcr v2.1.11, UMI consensuses were aligned to TRA and TRB V and J templates and assembled into clonotypes. A clonotype was counted as expanded or contracted only when both edgeR and NoisET called the clonotype significant, with the noise models trained on biological replicates. For edgeR calls, the cutoffs were a false discovery rate-adjusted p below 0.01 and a log2 fold-change threshold of 1. PCA with hierarchical clustering of max-normalized trajectories of the 1000 most abundant clonotypes was used as exploratory dynamics analysis. Each responding clone was given a CD4 or CD8 phenotype based on the CD4+ and CD8+ repertoires, which had been sequenced separately. TCRdb reprocessed the public reads (quality trimming at Q25 with fastp, clone calling with MiXCR) and kept in-frame beta chains. Each CDR3 protein appears once, grouped with its most common genes and DNA. The V and J calls and clone size come from TCRdb's table, not from the authors' own analysis. The sample table records around 190,000 distinct CDR3 sequences; around a sixth of these occur just once. The top ten hold 3.9% of the sample.

V ends up 0 bases short and J 2 bases short, with an unmatched junction base count of 3. The germline V gene provides CDR1 LGHNA and CDR2 YSLEER. The CDR3 spans 15 residues, from the cysteine through the phenylalanine. The kept DNA is CDR3 alone, 45 bases in frame from the first base. Study-wide conclusions, independent of this receptor: Balanced CD4/CD8 phenotypes were observed for clones contracting from day 15 to 85, whereas a bias towards CD4+ was observed for a second wave of clones expanding from day 15 to 37. SARS-CoV-2 specificity of the second-wave clones peaking on day 37 was not confirmed. Contracting CD4+ clones were located mainly in the CM and EM memory subsets, whereas CD8+ clones were found to be enriched in EMRA. Some responding clones were detected in pre-infection memory, which suggested that pre-existing cross-reactive memory T cells had joined the SARS-CoV-2 response. The study covered only a couple of mild cases, and larger cohorts including severe cases with pre-infection samples were considered necessary.

Ficoll-Paque density gradient centrifugation was used to isolate PBMCs. The sample was PBMCs or a T cell subset sorted from them (not recorded which). The sequence was collected from a man between 18 and 29 years old who had mild COVID-19 (a few samples of this study predate the infection). The sample titles of this study are shuffled in the database, so cell type and time point are left out; the donor was told from shared clones. In this chain, TRBV4-3 is recombined with TRBJ2-7, with 8 junctional bases fitting TRBD2. The CDR3 loop reads CASSQDGRGPYEQYF. The DNA sequence is given as TGCGCCAGCAGCCAAGACGGGAGGGGACCCTACGAGCAGTACTTC.